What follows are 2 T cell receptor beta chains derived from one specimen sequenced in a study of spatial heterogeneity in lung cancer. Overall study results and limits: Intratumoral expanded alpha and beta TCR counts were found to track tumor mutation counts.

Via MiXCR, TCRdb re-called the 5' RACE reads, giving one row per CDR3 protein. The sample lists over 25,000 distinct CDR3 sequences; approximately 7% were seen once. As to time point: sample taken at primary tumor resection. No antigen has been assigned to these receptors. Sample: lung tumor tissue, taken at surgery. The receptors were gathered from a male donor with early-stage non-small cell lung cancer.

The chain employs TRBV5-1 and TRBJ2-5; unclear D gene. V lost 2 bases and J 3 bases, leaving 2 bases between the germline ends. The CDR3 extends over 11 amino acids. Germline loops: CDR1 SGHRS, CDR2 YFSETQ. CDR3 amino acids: CASSFEETQYF. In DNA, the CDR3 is TGCGCCAGCAGCTTTGAAGAGACCCAGTACTTC.

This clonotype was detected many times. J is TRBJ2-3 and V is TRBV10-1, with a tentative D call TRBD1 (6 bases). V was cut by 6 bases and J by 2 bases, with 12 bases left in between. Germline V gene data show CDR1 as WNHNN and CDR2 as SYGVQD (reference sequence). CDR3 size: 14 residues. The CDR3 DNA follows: TGCGCCAGCAGCCGGACAGCGCCCACAGATACGCAGTATTTT. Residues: CASSRTAPTDTQYF.